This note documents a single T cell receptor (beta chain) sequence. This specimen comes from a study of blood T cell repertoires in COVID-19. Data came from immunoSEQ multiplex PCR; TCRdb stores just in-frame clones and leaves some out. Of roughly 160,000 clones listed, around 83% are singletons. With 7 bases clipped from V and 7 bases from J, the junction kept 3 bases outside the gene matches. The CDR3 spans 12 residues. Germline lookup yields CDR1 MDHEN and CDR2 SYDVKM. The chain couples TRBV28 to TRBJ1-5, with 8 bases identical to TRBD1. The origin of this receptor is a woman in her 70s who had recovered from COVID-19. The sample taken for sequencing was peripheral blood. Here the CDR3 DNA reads TGTGCCAGCACAGGGGGCCGGCAGCCCCAGCATTTT. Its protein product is CASTGGRQPQHF.